These T cell receptor beta chains were read from a single sample in a study of cytomegalovirus exposure and HLA in healthy donors. Profiled with immunoSEQ multiplex PCR; TCRdb holds only in-frame clones, not every one. The profile shows 100,000 to 150,000 clones, around 78% of them singletons. Source material: PBMCs. The receptor set was obtained from a man between 40 and 49 years old in good health and CMV-seronegative. CDR3s leave out the opening cysteine and the closing phenylalanine or tryptophan. The D gene is left open where the match is weak.

NA | TRBV2 | ASSEAAGSPVQY
TRBD1 | TRBV9 | ASSVDPDRAQETQY
NA | TRBV5-4 | ASSPGIATDTQY
NA | TRBV28 | ASSFGLGGSYEQY
TRBD2 | TRBV27 | ASSLGSLASGRYEQY
TRBD1 | TRBV6-5 | ASRTGKRYEQY
TRBD1 | TRBV7-8 | ASRRGRDTEAF
NA | TRBV9 | ASSVEPPGLSSYNEQF
NA | TRBV6-5 | ASSCSGDGYT
NA | TRBV14 | ASSQSSSYEQY
TRBD1 | TRBV7-9 | ASSPDRATYEQY
TRBD1 | TRBV5-8 | ASSLDTGGLDGYT
TRBD1 | TRBV4-1 | ASSHRTGQPLTLSYNEQF
TRBD2 | TRBV7-3 | ASSSMSGGFTGELF
NA | TRBV5-1 | ASSLFSGGRDEQF
TRBD1 | TRBV7-3 | ASGTGSSEQF
TRBD2 | TRBV9 | ASSGGGRSSYEQY
NA | TRBV6-4 | ASSDTHLGQVRREDTQY
TRBD1 | TRBV27 | ASRIDRGRVDTQY
TRBD1 | TRBV11-3 | ASSRTGGMADEQF